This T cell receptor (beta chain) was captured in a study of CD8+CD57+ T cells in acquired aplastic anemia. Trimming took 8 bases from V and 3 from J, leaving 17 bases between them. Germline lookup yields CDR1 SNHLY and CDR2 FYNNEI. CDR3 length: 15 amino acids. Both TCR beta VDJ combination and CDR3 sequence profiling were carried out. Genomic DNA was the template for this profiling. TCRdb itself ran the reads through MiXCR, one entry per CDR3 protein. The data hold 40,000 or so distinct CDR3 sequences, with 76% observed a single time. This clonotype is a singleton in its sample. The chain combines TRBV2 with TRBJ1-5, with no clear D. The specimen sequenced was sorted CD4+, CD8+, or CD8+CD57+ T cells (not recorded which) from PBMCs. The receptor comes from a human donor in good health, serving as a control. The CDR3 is CASCSKGNYNQPQHF. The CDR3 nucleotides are TGTGCCAGCTGCAGTAAAGGGAATTACAATCAGCCCCAGCATTTT.